The clone carrying this T cell receptor beta chain was seen just once. Each participant's cohort was designated according to participant-reported clinical history. Some clones are missing from TCRdb's copy, which holds only in-frame ones; the method was immunoSEQ multiplex PCR. The sample yields just over 300,000 clones, about nine tenths seen once. This record comes from a study of blood T cell repertoires in COVID-19. Study overall: The study drew acute and convalescent COVID-19 samples from the United States, Italy and Spain.

The CDR3 length is 16 residues. The V end was cut by 1 base, the J end by 4 bases, with 11 bases between. The germline CDR1 and CDR2 sequences are LGHDT and YNNKEL (reference sequence). The sequenced sample was PBMCs or T cells enriched from blood (not recorded which). This chain connects TRBV3-1 (or the pseudogene TRBV3-2) to TRBJ2-6; a weak D match, TRBD2 (6 bases). This receptor was obtained from a man aged 30 to 45 who had recovered from COVID-19. The DNA for the CDR3 is TGTGCCAGCAGCCAAGTTGGAGGGGCAGGGGCCAACGTCCTGACTTTC. Residues: CASSQVGGAGANVLTF.